One T cell receptor beta chain is described in this entry. The sample originates from a study of Ad26.COV2.S vaccination and SARS-CoV-2 variants. Study in general: The donor was enrolled in the Ad26.COV2.S arm of the COV1001 trial.

Trimming took off 2 bases at V and 4 bases at J, with 14 bases between the two ends. Germline lookup yields CDR1 MNHEY and CDR2 SVGEGT. The CDR3 runs 15 residues. TCRdb's table, derived via immunoSEQ multiplex PCR, lists solely in-frame clones and lacks some. The sample has 450,000 to 550,000 clones; 80% to 90% are singletons. Stated treatment: 19 received Ad26.COV2.S at low or high dose, single or two shots; 5 received placebo; per-sample allocation not given. The study sampled participants on day 63 after the first vaccine or placebo injection. The clonotype comes from a person between 18 and 60 years old who received the Ad26.COV2.S COVID-19 vaccine or a placebo. The rearrangement uses TRBV6-2 or TRBV6-3 and TRBJ1-2; possibly TRBD1 for D (5 bases). The specimen was peripheral blood, collected in a trial of Ad26.COV2.S vaccine versus placebo. CDR3 sequence (DNA): TGTGCCAGCAGTTACCCCGGGGCAGGGACCTATGGCTACACCTTC. This translates into CASSYPGAGTYGYTF.